The present T cell receptor beta chain was sequenced within a study of shared clonotypes between healthy human individuals. The V gene's germline CDR1 is SGHRS and CDR2 YFSETQ. With 5 bases removed from V and 7 bases from J, the gap between germline ends came to 9 bases. The length of the CDR3 is 12 residues. Profiling relied on immunoSEQ multiplex PCR, and the TCRdb table lists in-frame clones only, not all of them. The table shows approximately 700,000 clones, with more than 70% occurring only once. The chain carries TRBV5-1 and TRBJ1-4; possibly TRBD1 for D (6 bases). This TCR derives from a woman between 25 and 40 years old in good health. Sequencing input: memory CD4+ T cells sorted from blood. The subset was: CD45RA-negative fraction. DNA of the CDR3: TGCGCCAGCAGTTCGGACAGTGAAAAACTGTTTTTT. Protein sequence: CASSSDSEKLFF.